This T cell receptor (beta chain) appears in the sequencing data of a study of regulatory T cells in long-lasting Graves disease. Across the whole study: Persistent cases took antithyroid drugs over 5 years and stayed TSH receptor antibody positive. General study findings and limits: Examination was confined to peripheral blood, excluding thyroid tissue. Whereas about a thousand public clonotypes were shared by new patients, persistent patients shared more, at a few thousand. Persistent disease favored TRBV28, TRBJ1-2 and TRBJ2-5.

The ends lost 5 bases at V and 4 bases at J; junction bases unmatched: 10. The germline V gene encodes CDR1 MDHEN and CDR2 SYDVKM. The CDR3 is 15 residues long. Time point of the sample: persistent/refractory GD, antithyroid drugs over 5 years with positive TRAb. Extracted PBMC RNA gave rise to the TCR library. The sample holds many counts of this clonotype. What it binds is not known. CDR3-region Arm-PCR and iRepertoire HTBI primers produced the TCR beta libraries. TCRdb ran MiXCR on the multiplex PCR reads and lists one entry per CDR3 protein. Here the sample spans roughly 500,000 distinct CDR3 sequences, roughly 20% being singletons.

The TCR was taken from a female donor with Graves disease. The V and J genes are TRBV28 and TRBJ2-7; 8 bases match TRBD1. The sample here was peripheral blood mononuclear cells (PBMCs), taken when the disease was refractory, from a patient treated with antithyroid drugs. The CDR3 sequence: CASSPGQGGWYEQYF. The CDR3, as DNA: TGTGCCAGCAGTCCAGGACAGGGCGGATGGTACGAGCAGTACTTC.